This TCR beta chain originates from a study of T cells after yellow fever vaccination. Study information: Low-cell-number fractions were prepared with SMART-Seq v4 Ultra Low Input.

They built TCR cDNA with 5'RACE template switching, a step that put in a universal primer site and UMIs. A single record per CDR3 protein comes from TCRdb applying MiXCR to the 5' RACE reads. This table holds some 30,000 distinct CDR3 sequences, approximately 4% found once. The CDR3 spans 14 residues. Germline assignment: CDR1 SEHNR and CDR2 FQNEAQ (reference sequence). V lost 5 bases and J lost 2; bases outside the gene matches: 6. This clonotype was counted at least ten times. Its specificity is unknown. Study-level points and caveats: Clonotypes shared by both compartments, CD4 and CD8, made up a small share. Abundant clonotypes (contaminants from the bulk population) could be present in FACS-sorted repertoires.

The chain couples TRBV7-9 to TRBJ2-7; 7 bases are a match to TRBD1. This TCR derives from a man under 40 who received the YFV17D yellow fever vaccine. Sequences were derived from CD8+ T cells sorted from PBMCs, sampled 5 days after the yellow fever booster vaccination. The CDR3 region is CASSPTGQTYEQYF. The CDR3 DNA is TGTGCCAGCAGCCCCACGGGACAGACCTACGAGCAGTACTTC.